These 24 T cell receptor beta chains share one sample of origin, sequenced in a study of shared clonotypes between healthy human individuals. Assay: immunoSEQ multiplex PCR; the TCRdb copy retains only in-frame clones and omits some. The sample has about 1.5 million clones; approximately 98% are singletons. Material: naive CD4+ T cells sorted from blood. Stated subset: CD45RA+ positively selected. These receptor sequences come from a man aged 25 to 40 in good health.

The chain couples TRBV10-2 to TRBJ2-7; D uncertain. Per the germline V gene, CDR1 is WSHSY and CDR2 is SAAADI. The CDR3 sequence is 13 residues long. Trimming shortened V by 6 bases and J by 4 bases, and 13 bases separated the two germline ends. CDR3 nucleotide sequence: TGCGCCAGCAGGGTAACATCCACTTACGAGCAGTACTTC. This sequence encodes CASRVTSTYEQYF.

The CDR3 loop is CASSLELGGSADTQYF. The CDR3 DNA reads TGTGCCAGCAGCCTCGAACTAGGGGGCAGCGCAGATACGCAGTATTTT. The chain uses TRBV7-6 and TRBJ2-3, with 7 bases aligning to TRBD1. CDR3 size: 16 residues. Per germline, CDR1 SGHVS and CDR2 FNYEAQ. Trimming at V came to 5 bases and at J to 4 bases, leaving 12 bases not matched to a gene. Supplemented by reference TRBV7-6 and TRBJ2-3, the full variable domain reads GAGVSQSPRYKVTKRGQDVALRCDPISGHVSLYWYRQALGQGPEFLTYFNYEAQQDKSGLPNDRFSAERPEGSISTLTIQRTEQRDSAMYRCASSLELGGSADTQYFGPGTRLTVL.

The J gene is TRBJ2-3, the V gene TRBV6-6; TRBD1 matches at 9 bases. Trimming removed 1 base from V and 3 bases from J; junction bases left unmatched: 5. The CDR3 totals 16 residues. Germline V lookup: CDR1 MNHNY, CDR2 SVGAGI (reference sequence). The CDR3 region has the DNA TGTGCCAGCAGTTACTGGTCGGGACAGGGAACAGATACGCAGTATTTT. This translates into CASSYWSGQGTDTQYF.

The gene calls are TRBV10-1 and TRBJ2-7; weak D call: TRBD1 (5 bases). From germline, CDR1 is WNHNN and CDR2 SYGVQD (reference sequence). CDR3 length: 13 amino acids. Deletions cut 2 bases from V and 6 bases from J, with 11 bases between. The CDR3: CASSESSRAEQYF. DNA for the CDR3: TGCGCCAGCAGTGAGAGTAGCAGGGCCGAGCAGTACTTC.

V is TRBV5-1 and J is TRBJ2-3; D possibly corresponds to TRBD2 (5 bases). V was cut by 2 bases and J by 3 bases, with 7 bases left in between. CDR1 and CDR2 (germline): SGHRS, YFSETQ. The CDR3 is made up of 13 amino acids. The CDR3 DNA reads TGCGCCAGCAGCTTCACGGGGACAGATACGCAGTATTTT. Translated, it gives CASSFTGTDTQYF.

In DNA, the CDR3 is TGTGCCAGCAGCCGTCAGGGGGTGAGCTTGTTCTTC. Its translation is CASSRQGVSLFF. V is TRBV7-6 and J is TRBJ2-1, with 7 bases lining up with TRBD1. The germline gives CDR1 SGHVS, CDR2 FNYEAQ. The CDR3 contains 12 residues. V trimming: 5 bases; J trimming: 15 bases; junction bases outside the gene matches: 10.

The rearrangement links TRBV10-3 to TRBJ1-5, with TRBD1 matching 7 bases. The V gene's germline CDR1 is ENHRY and CDR2 SYGVKD. V dropped 5 bases and J dropped 3; count of bases not matched to a gene: 7. The CDR3 runs 15 residues. CDR3 sequence: CAISRTGMLNQPQHF. The CDR3 bases are TGTGCCATCAGTCGGACAGGCATGCTCAATCAGCCCCAGCATTTT.

The chain has TRBV2 and TRBJ1-4, with 8 bases fitting TRBD1. V lost 6 bases and J lost 7; bases outside the gene matches: 10. Per germline, CDR1 SNHLY and CDR2 FYNNEI. CDR3 length: 15 amino acids. As DNA, the CDR3 is TGTGCCAGCAGCCCCATCGACAGGGGTGCTGAAAAACTGTTTTTT. As protein: CASSPIDRGAEKLFF.

V is TRBV7-2 and J is TRBJ1-3, with a weak D call TRBD1 (6 bases). Trimming shortened V by 8 bases and J by 0 bases, and 20 bases separated the two germline ends. CDR1 is SGHTA, CDR2 FQGNSA, per germline. There are 17 residues in the CDR3. The CDR3 nucleotides are TGTGCCAGCTCCCGCGCGCCTTCGGGGGCCTCTGGAAACACCATATATTTT. Its translation is CASSRAPSGASGNTIYF. Full variable domain (remainder filled in from reference TRBV7-2 and TRBJ1-3): GAGVSQSPSNKVTEKGKDVELRCDPISGHTALYWYRQSLGQGLEFLIYFQGNSAPDKSGLPSDRFSAERTGGSVSTLTIQRTQQEDSAVYLCASSRAPSGASGNTIYFGEGSWLTVV.

V gene TRBV19 combines with J gene TRBJ2-1; no reliable D call. In germline, CDR1 is LNHDA, CDR2 SQIVND (reference sequence). The length of the CDR3 is 13 residues. Between the trimmed V and J ends, which lost 3 bases and 7 bases, there was a span of 10 bases. The CDR3 DNA reads as TGTGCCAGTAGTATCGTGGGTTGGAATGAGCAGTTCTTC. This gives the protein CASSIVGWNEQFF.

The chain combines TRBV15 with TRBJ2-1, with D possibly TRBD1 on 5 matching bases. CDR3 length: 15 residues. V dropped 3 bases and J dropped 2 bases, with 11 bases sitting between them. Germline assignment: CDR1 LNHNV and CDR2 YYDKDF (reference sequence). The CDR3 region is CATSRGRGAYNEQFF. The CDR3, as DNA: TGTGCCACCAGCAGGGGGCGCGGAGCCTACAATGAGCAGTTCTTC.

This chain uses TRBV5-4 with TRBJ2-7; tentatively, D is TRBD1 or TRBD2 (5 bases each). V dropped 4 bases and J dropped 4 bases, with 21 bases sitting between them. The germline CDR1 and CDR2 sequences are SGHNT and YYREEE (reference sequence). CDR3 size: 16 residues. The CDR3, as DNA: TGTGCCAGCAGCCCAACTATAGCCGGGACCAAATACGAGCAGTACTTC. Protein: CASSPTIAGTKYEQYF.

For this clone: Mismatch with germline at one junction end may stem from a read error. The rearrangement uses TRBV7-9 and TRBJ2-7; TRBD1 matches at 7 bases. CDR3 length equals 12 residues. CDR1 is SEHNR and CDR2 is FQNEAQ in the germline V gene (reference sequence). The CDR3 here is CASSSGQAVPDF. The CDR3, as DNA: TGTGCCAGCAGCTCTGGACAGGCGGTCCCAGATTTC.

J is TRBJ2-5 and V is TRBV10-3; 9 nucleotides match TRBD1. The V and J ends lost 6 bases and 5 bases, in that order; junction bases with no gene match: 10. Per germline, CDR1 ENHRY and CDR2 SYGVKD. The CDR3 consists of 15 residues. The CDR3 nucleotides are TGTGCCATCAGCACCGGGACAGGGTTGCGGGAGACCCAGTACTTC. Its translation: CAISTGTGLRETQYF.

As regards this clone: This specimen includes other DNA sequences encoding the same CDR3. This chain uses TRBV5-1 with TRBJ1-4, with D possibly being TRBD1 (6 bases). Germline lookup yields CDR1 SGHRS and CDR2 YFSETQ. The CDR3 totals 14 residues. V lost 0 bases to trimming and J lost 4 bases, with 7 bases between them. The CDR3 protein is CASSLGGGNEKLFF. The CDR3 DNA follows: TGCGCCAGCAGCTTGGGAGGGGGTAATGAAAAACTGTTTTTT.

This clone has just one count. The chain links TRBV18 to TRBJ2-3; maybe TRBD2 (5 bases). With 3 bases removed from V and 9 bases from J, the gap between germline ends came to 16 bases. Germline CDR1 KGHSH, CDR2 LQKENI. The CDR3 covers 14 residues. The CDR3 DNA is TGTGCCAGCTCACCCAGTTATGAGGGCTTGACGCAGTATTTT. It is translated as CASSPSYEGLTQYF.

V usage is TRBV7-9 and J usage is TRBJ2-3; 8 bases agree with TRBD2. The CDR3 runs 15 residues. The V gene end was trimmed by 8 bases and the J gene end by 6 bases; junction bases not matched to a gene: 13. The germline gives CDR1 SEHNR, CDR2 FQNEAQ (reference sequence). The CDR3 loop is CASVLMDGRGDTQYF. CDR3 sequence (DNA): TGTGCCAGCGTCTTAATGGACGGGAGGGGGGATACGCAGTATTTT. Using reference TRBV7-9 and TRBJ2-3 for the parts outside the CDR3, the full variable domain is DTGVSQNPRHKITKRGQNVTFRCDPISEHNRLYWYRQTLGQGPEFLTYFQNEAQLEKSRLLSDRFSAERPKGSFSTLEIQRTEQGDSAMYLCASVLMDGRGDTQYFGPGTRLTVL.

This clone was observed a single time. The chain has TRBV28 and TRBJ2-7; no clear D gene. V was clipped by 10 bases and J by 4 bases, with 20 bases between them. The CDR3 is 14 residues long. Germline V gives CDR1 MDHEN, CDR2 SYDVKM. Written as DNA, the CDR3 is TGTGCCACCGGTGGGCAGACGAGCCCTTACGAGCAGTACTTC. As protein: CATGGQTSPYEQYF. The full variable domain, with the rest looked up from reference TRBV28 and TRBJ2-7, is DVKVTQSSRYLVKRTGEKVFLECVQDMDHENMFWYRQDPGLGLRLIYFSYDVKMKEKGDIPEGYSVSREKKERFSLILESASTNQTSMYLCATGGQTSPYEQYFGPGTRLTVT.

This sequence joins TRBV5-1 and TRBJ1-2; no firm D call. Trimming pared 0 bases from V and 0 bases from J, leaving 6 bases between. Germline CDR1 is SGHRS and CDR2 is YFSETQ. The CDR3 sequence is 14 residues long. The CDR3 reads CASSLAPPNYGYTF. The CDR3 bases are TGCGCCAGCAGCTTGGCCCCGCCTAACTATGGCTACACCTTC.

The chain couples TRBV7-9 to TRBJ2-1; D uncertain. In germline, CDR1 is SEHNR, CDR2 FQNEAQ (reference sequence). This CDR3 has 15 amino acids. V was trimmed by 5 bases and J by 0 bases, leaving 11 bases between them. CDR3 DNA: TGTGCCAGCAGCCCCCTCTCAAGCTCCTACAATGAGCAGTTCTTC. It specifies CASSPLSSSYNEQFF.

The chain recombines TRBV7-2 with TRBJ2-7; 8 positions agree with TRBD2. The CDR3 is 15 amino acids. CDR1 SGHTA and CDR2 FQGNSA come from the germline V gene. With 1 base clipped from V and 4 bases from J, the junction kept 6 bases outside the gene matches. In DNA, the CDR3 is TGTGCCAGCAGCTTAGTCCCAGCGGGAGAGTACGAGCAGTACTTC. Its translation: CASSLVPAGEYEQYF.

The genes are TRBV19 and TRBJ1-5; 7 bases line up with TRBD1. The germline gives CDR1 LNHDA, CDR2 SQIVND (reference sequence). V was pared by 5 bases and J by 2 bases, with 6 bases of the junction left unmatched. The CDR3 contains 15 residues. CDR3 DNA: TGTGCCAGTAGTCTTGGCGACAGGGGCAATCAGCCCCAGCATTTT. This gives the protein CASSLGDRGNQPQHF. The whole variable domain, filled in from reference TRBV19 and TRBJ1-5, reads DGGITQSPKYLFRKEGQNVTLSCEQNLNHDAMYWYRQDPGQGLRLIYYSQIVNDFQKGDIAEGYSVSREKKESFPLTVTSAQKNPTAFYLCASSLGDRGNQPQHFGDGTRLSIL.

This chain uses TRBV5-4 with TRBJ2-5; 9 nucleotides align to TRBD1. Germline CDR1 reads SGHNT; CDR2 reads YYREEE (reference sequence). The CDR3 runs to 13 residues. Trimming at V came to 4 bases and at J to 5 bases, leaving 3 bases not matched to a gene. The CDR3 bases are TGTGCCAGCAGCCCGGGACAGGGTGAGACCCAGTACTTC. This sequence encodes CASSPGQGETQYF.

The chain carries TRBV10-1 and TRBJ2-3; no firm D call. Germline values: CDR1 WNHNN, CDR2 SYGVQD (reference sequence). This CDR3 is built from 15 residues. V was cut by 3 bases and J by 6 bases, with 16 bases left in between. CDR3 in DNA: TGCGCCAGCAGTGACAGATTCAGACCCCAGGATACGCAGTATTTT. Translation gives CASSDRFRPQDTQYF.